This is a list of T cell receptor beta chains from one sample in a study of vaccination effects on CD4 cells after COVID-19. Profiled with immunoSEQ multiplex PCR; TCRdb holds only in-frame clones, not every one. The profile covers about 27,000 clones, with under 75% appearing a single time and about 10% taken by the ten largest. No cognate antigen is known for these TCRs. The sequencing used CD4+ T cells from PBMCs cultured with SARS-CoV-2 spike peptides, collected before COVID-19 vaccination. Receptors were obtained from a human donor who received a COVID-19 vaccine. Both conserved end residues are part of each CDR3. A D gene is named only where the DNA matches it firmly. Some rows mark clone size as missing; the rest say once, few, many or name a class of expanded clone.

clone size	J gene	D gene	CDR3 length	V gene	CDR3 DNA	CDR3 protein
.	TRBJ2-1	TRBD2	14	TRBV19	TGTGCCAGTAGTGGGACTAGCGGGGACGTTCCTCTTTTCTTC	CASSGTSGDVPLFF
.	TRBJ1-6	.	15	TRBV6-5	TGTGCCAGCAACCCGTACAGGGTGCCTAATTCACCCCTCCACTTT	CASNPYRVPNSPLHF
.	TRBJ1-5	.	17	TRBV5-8	TGTGCCAGCAGCTTGATTTTTCGCCCGGGGACCTTGCCGCCCCAGCATTTT	CASSLIFRPGTLPPQHF
.	TRBJ2-7	.	12	TRBV5-6	TGTGCCAGCAGTCGGGGTGAGGGGGAGCAGTACTTC	CASSRGEGEQYF
.	TRBJ1-1	.	14	TRBV18	TGTGCCAGCTCACCACAGGGGCTGAACACTGAAGCTTTCTTT	CASSPQGLNTEAFF
.	TRBJ2-3	TRBD1	16	TRBV19	TGTGCCACTACCCGCCGGGACAGGGCCCTCACAGATACGCAGTATTTT	CATTRRDRALTDTQYF
.	TRBJ2-2	TRBD1	15	TRBV10-1	TGCGCCAGCAGTGTCACAGGGGGGAGGACCGGGGAGCTGTTTTTT	CASSVTGGRTGELFF
.	TRBJ1-3	.	14	TRBV5-1	TGCGCCAGCAGCTTGGGGGAAGACGGAAACACCATATATTTT	CASSLGEDGNTIYF
.	TRBJ2-5	.	15	TRBV15	TGTGCCACCAGCAGAGAACGGGTTACCCAAAACGCCCAGTACTTC	CATSRERVTQNAQYF
once	TRBJ1-1	.	13	TRBV7-8	TGTGCCAGCAGCTTAGGGACTCCCACTGAAGCTTTCTTT	CASSLGTPTEAFF
.	TRBJ1-1	.	13	TRBV29-1	TGCAGCGCTACAAAGGGATCAATCACTGAAGCTTTCTTT	CSATKGSITEAFF
.	TRBJ2-3	.	15	TRBV5-1	TGCGCCAGCAGCCGTGACGGTTCTAGCACAGATACGCAGTATTTT	CASSRDGSSTDTQYF
.	TRBJ1-6	.	14	TRBV2	TGTGCCAGCAGAACCGGGACCTTTAATTCACCCCTCCACTTT	CASRTGTFNSPLHF
.	TRBJ1-2	.	14	TRBV11-2	TGTGCCAGCAGCCGGGCAGTTACTAACTATGGCTACACCTTC	CASSRAVTNYGYTF
medium-sized	TRBJ2-1	.	10	TRBV6-6	TGTGCCAGCAGAGACAATGAGCAGTTCTTC	CASRDNEQFF